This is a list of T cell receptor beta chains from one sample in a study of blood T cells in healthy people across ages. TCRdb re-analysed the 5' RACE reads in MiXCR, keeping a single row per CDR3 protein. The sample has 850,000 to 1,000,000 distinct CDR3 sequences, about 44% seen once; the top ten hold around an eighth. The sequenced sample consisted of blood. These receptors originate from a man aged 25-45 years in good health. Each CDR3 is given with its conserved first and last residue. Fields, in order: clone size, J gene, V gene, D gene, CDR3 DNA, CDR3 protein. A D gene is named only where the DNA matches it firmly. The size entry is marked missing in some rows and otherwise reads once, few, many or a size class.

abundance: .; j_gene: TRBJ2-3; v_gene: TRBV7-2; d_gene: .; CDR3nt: TGTGCCAGCAGCCCCCCCGGGGCCCCAGATACGCAGTATTTT; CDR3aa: CASSPPGAPDTQYF
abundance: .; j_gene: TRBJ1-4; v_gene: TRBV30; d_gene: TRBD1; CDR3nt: TGTGCCTGGGTGGACAGGGGGGATGAAAAACTGTTTTTT; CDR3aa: CAWVDRGDEKLFF
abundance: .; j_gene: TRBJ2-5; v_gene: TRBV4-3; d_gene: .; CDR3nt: TGCGCCAGCAGCCAAGATAGGCAGGGGCCAGAGACCCAGTACTTC; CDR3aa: CASSQDRQGPETQYF
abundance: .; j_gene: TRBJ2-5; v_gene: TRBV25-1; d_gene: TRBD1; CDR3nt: TGTGCCAGCAGGGACAGGGGGAATTTTGAGACCCAGTACTTC; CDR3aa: CASRDRGNFETQYF
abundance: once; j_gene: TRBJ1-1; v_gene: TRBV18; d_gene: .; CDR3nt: TGTGCCAGCTCACTGAGTTTGGGGGGTATGAACACTGAAGCTTTCTTT; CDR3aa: CASSLSLGGMNTEAFF
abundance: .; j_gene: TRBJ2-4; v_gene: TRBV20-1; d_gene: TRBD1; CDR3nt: TGCAGTGCTAGTTATGGGACAGGGCAAAACATTCAGTACTTC; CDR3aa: CSASYGTGQNIQYF
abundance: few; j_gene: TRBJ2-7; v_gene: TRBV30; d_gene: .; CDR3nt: TGTGCCTGGAGTATGGGGACGGGAGACTACGAGCAGTACTTC; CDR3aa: CAWSMGTGDYEQYF
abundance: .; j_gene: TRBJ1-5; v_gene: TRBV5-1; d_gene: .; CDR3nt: TGCGCCAGCAGCTTGGGATCGGGGGGCGGCGGCAATCAGCCCCAGCATTTT; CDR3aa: CASSLGSGGGGNQPQHF
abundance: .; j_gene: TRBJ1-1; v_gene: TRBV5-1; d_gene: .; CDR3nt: TGCGCCAGCAGCTTGGGACACAGGGACCTGAACACTGAAGCTTTCTTT; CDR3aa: CASSLGHRDLNTEAFF
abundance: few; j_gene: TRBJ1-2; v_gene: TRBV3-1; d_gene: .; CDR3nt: TGTGCCAGCAGCCAGTCTGTGGTACAGCTCAACTATGGCTACACCTTC; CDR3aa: CASSQSVVQLNYGYTF
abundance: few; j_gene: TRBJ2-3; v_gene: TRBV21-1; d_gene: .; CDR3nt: TGTGCCAGCAGCAAAGACAAGGATACGCAGTATTTT; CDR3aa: CASSKDKDTQYF
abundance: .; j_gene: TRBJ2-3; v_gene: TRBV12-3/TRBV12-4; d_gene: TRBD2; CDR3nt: TGTGCCAGCAGTTTACGGGCGGGGGGGCCGACAGATACGCAGTATTTT; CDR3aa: CASSLRAGGPTDTQYF
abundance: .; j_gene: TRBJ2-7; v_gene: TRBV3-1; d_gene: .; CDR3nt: TGTGCCAGCAGCCAAGAAGGCAGACTTAGAACTTACGAGCAGTACTTC; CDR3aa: CASSQEGRLRTYEQYF
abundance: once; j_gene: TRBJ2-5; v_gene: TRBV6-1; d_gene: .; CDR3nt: TGTGCCAGCAGTGAAATTCTCCCAGGGGATTTTGGGGAGACCCTGTACTTC; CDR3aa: CASSEILPGDFGETLYF
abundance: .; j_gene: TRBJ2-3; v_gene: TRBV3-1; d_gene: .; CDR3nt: TGTGCCAGCAGCCAAATAGGTGGGTTCTACACAGATACGCAGTATTTT; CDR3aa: CASSQIGGFYTDTQYF
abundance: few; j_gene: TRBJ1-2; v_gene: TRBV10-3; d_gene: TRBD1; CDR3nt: TGTGCCATCAGTGAGTCTCTAACAGGGGTAGCTGGCTACACCTTC; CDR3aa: CAISESLTGVAGYTF
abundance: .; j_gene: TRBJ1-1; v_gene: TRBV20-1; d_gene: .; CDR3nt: TGCAGTGCTAGATCAACCGGGGTCCAGGGGCTGAACACTGAAGCTTTCTTT; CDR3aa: CSARSTGVQGLNTEAFF
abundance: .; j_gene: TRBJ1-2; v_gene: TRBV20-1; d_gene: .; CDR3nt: TGCAGTGAGAGACGGACCGTCACTAACTATGGCTACACCTTC; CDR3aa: CSERRTVTNYGYTF
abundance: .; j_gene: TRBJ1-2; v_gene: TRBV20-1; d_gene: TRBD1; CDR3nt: TGCAGTGCTAGTCCTCCGGGACAGGGGAAAAACTATGGCTACACCTTC; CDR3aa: CSASPPGQGKNYGYTF
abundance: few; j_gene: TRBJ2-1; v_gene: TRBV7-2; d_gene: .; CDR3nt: TGTGCCAGCAGCTTTTCCGGGTTTTACAATGAGCAGTTCTTC; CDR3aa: CASSFSGFYNEQFF
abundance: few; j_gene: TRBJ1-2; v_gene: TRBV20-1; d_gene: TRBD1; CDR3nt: TGCAGTGCTAGGGTTCCGGGACAGACCTATGGCTACACCTTC; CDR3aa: CSARVPGQTYGYTF
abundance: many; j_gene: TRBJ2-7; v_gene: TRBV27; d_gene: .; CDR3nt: TGTGCCAGCAGTTGGGGGAGCTCCTACGAGCAGTACTTC; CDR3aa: CASSWGSSYEQYF
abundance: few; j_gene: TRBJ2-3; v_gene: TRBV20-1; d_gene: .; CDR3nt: TGCAGTGCTCCCTTCGCAGATACGCAGTATTTT; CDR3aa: CSAPFADTQYF
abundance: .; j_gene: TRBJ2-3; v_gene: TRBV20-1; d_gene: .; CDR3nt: TGCAGTGCTAGAGATCAGCGGACCACAAGCACAGATACGCAGTATTTT; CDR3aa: CSARDQRTTSTDTQYF
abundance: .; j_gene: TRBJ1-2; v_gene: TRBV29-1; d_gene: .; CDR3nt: TGCAGCGGCAGTCACCCAAACTATGGCTACACCTTC; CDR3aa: CSGSHPNYGYTF
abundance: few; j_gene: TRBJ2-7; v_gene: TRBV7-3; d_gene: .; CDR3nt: TGTGCCAGCAGCTTAAGGGCAGGGGACTCCTACGAGCAGTACTTC; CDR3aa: CASSLRAGDSYEQYF
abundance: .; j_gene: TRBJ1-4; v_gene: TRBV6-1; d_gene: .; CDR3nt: TGTGCCAGCAGTCGGGCGGGCGAAAAACTGTTTTTT; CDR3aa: CASSRAGEKLFF
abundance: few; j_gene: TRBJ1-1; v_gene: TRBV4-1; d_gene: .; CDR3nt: TGCGCCAGCAGCCAAGAGGGCCATCTTGAGGGTGAAGCTTTCTTT; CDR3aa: CASSQEGHLEGEAFF
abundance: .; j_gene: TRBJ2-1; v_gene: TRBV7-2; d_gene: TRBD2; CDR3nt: TGTGCCAGCTATGCCGGGGGGAGCTCCTACAATGAGCAGTTCTTC; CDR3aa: CASYAGGSSYNEQFF
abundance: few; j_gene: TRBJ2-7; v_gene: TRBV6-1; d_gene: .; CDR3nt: TGTGCCAGCAGTGATGCAAACAGGGTAACCTACGAGCAGTACTTC; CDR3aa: CASSDANRVTYEQYF
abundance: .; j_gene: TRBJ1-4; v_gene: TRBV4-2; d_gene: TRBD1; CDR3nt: TGTGCCAGCAGCCATGGACAGGGCCTTGCAACTAATGAAAAACTGTTTTTT; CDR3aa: CASSHGQGLATNEKLFF
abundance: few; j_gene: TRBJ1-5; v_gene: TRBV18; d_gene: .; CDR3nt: TGTGCCAGCTCACCAAATAGTGATGGTCGGCCCCAGCATTTT; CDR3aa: CASSPNSDGRPQHF
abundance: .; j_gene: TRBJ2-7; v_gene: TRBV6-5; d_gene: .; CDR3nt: TGTGCCAGCAGCCGTGATGGGCGGGTAATCTCCTACGAGCAGTACTTC; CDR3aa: CASSRDGRVISYEQYF
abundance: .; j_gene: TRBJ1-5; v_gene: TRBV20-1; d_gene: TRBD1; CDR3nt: TGCAGTGCTAGAGACACAGGGGGCGGACAGCCCCAGCATTTT; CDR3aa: CSARDTGGGQPQHF
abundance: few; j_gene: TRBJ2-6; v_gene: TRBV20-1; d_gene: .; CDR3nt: TGCAGTGCTAGAGACAGGGTTTCTGGGGCCAACGTCCTGACTTTC; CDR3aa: CSARDRVSGANVLTF
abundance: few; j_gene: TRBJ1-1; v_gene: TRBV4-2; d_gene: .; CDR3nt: TGTGCCAGCAGCCCCCTATGGGGGGCGCGTGGCACTGAAGCTTTCTTT; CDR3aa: CASSPLWGARGTEAFF
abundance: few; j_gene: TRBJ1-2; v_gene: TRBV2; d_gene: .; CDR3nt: TGTGCCAGCAGTGATATTTATGGCTACACCTTC; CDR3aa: CASSDIYGYTF
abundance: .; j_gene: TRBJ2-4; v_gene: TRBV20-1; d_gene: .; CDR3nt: TGCAGTGCTAGAGATATTACTTGGGACATTCAGTACTTC; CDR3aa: CSARDITWDIQYF
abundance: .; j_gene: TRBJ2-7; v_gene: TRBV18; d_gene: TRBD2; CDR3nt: TGTGCCAGCTCACTCGCCGGGGCGGGGGTAAGGAACGAGCAGTACTTC; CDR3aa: CASSLAGAGVRNEQYF
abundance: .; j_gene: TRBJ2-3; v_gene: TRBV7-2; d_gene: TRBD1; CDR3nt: TGTGCCAGCAGCATCGTCAGGGGGCTCAGCATAGATACGCAGTATTTT; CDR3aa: CASSIVRGLSIDTQYF
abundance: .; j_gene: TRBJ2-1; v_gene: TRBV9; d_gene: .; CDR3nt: TGTGCCAGCAGCGCCTCAAACAGGGACAATGAGCAGTTCTTC; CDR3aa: CASSASNRDNEQFF
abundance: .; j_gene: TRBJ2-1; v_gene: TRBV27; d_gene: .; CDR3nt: TGTGCCAGCAGTTTACCCACCTCTTCCTACAATGAGCAGTTCTTC; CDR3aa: CASSLPTSSYNEQFF
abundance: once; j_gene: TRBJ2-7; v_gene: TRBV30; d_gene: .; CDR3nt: TGTGCCTGGGTCGACGCATACTCCTACGAGCAGTACTTC; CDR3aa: CAWVDAYSYEQYF
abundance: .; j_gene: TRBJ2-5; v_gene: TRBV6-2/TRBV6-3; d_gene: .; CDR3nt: TGTGCCAGCAGTTACTCGAAAGGCGGGGCCTCCGACCAAGAGACCCAGTACTTC; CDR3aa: CASSYSKGGASDQETQYF
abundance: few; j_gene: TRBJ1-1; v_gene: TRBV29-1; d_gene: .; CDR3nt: TGCAGCGCGGCTTTAAGGAACACTGAAGCTTTCTTT; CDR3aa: CSAALRNTEAFF
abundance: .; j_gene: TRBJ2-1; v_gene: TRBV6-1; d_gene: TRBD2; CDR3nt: TGTGCCAGCAGCGTAGCGGGGGGGAACCCCCACAATGAGCAGTTCTTC; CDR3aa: CASSVAGGNPHNEQFF
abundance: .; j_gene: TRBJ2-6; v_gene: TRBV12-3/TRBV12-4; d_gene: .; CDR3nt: TGTGCCAGCAGTTTTACGGCCTCTGGGGCCAACGTCCTGACTTTC; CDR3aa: CASSFTASGANVLTF
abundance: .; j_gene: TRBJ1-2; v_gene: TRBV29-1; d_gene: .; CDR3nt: TGCAGCGTTGGCCCGTTAAAGGGGGGGAACTATGGCTACACCTTC; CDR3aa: CSVGPLKGGNYGYTF
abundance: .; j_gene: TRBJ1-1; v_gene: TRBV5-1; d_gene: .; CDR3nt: TGCGCCAGCAGCTCAGGAACGACTATGAACACTGAAGCTTTCTTT; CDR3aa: CASSSGTTMNTEAFF
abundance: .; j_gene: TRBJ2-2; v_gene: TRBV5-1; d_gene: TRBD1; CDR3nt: TGCGCCAGCAGCCCCAGGACAGGGGCGGTGGTCACCGGGGAGCTGTTTTTT; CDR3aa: CASSPRTGAVVTGELFF
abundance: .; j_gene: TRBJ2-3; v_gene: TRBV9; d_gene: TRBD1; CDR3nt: TGTGCCAGCAGCGGGGGGACAGGGTCGGCAGATACGCAGTATTTT; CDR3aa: CASSGGTGSADTQYF
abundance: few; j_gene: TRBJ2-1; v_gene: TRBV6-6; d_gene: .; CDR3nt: TGTGCCAGCAGTTACATCGCGGGGGCTTACAATGAGCAGTTCTTC; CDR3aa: CASSYIAGAYNEQFF